Shown below are 17 T cell receptor beta chains from a single sample sequenced in a study of shared clonotypes between healthy human individuals. The assay was immunoSEQ multiplex PCR, and TCRdb's table has in-frame clones only and misses some. This sample yields hundreds of thousands of clones, of which roughly 70% are seen a single time; 1.5% to 2% belongs to the top ten. Sequencing input: memory CD4+ T cells sorted from blood. Subset denoted: CD45RA-negative fraction. These receptors originate from a woman in her 30s in good health.

A single count supports this clone. CDR3 amino acids: CASSTGLLSGRNTGELFF. The CDR3 nucleotides are TGTGCCAGTAGTACAGGGCTTCTTAGCGGGAGGAACACCGGGGAGCTGTTTTTT. The chain has TRBV19 and TRBJ2-2, with 9 bases lining up with TRBD2. The CDR3 consists of 18 residues. Germline assignment: CDR1 LNHDA and CDR2 SQIVND (reference sequence). The J segment lost 1 base and the V segment lost 4 bases, leaving 10 bases of the junction unmatched.

The chain employs TRBV10-3 and TRBJ2-7, with 9 nucleotides matching TRBD1. CDR1 is ENHRY, CDR2 SYGVKD, per germline. The CDR3 contains 16 residues. Unmatched junction bases numbered 10, after V lost 3 bases and J lost 4 bases. The CDR3 DNA reads as TGTGCCATCAGTGACCCCGGGACAGGGAACGGGTACGAGCAGTACTTC. Its protein is CAISDPGTGNGYEQYF.

The chain links TRBV6-4 to TRBJ2-3, with unresolved D. CDR1 and CDR2 (germline): MRHNA, SNTAGT. This CDR3 comprises 13 residues. Trimming took 2 bases from V and 2 from J, leaving 5 bases between them. CDR3 nucleotide sequence: TGTGCCAGCAGTGACAAAGTCACAGATACGCAGTATTTT. It is translated as CASSDKVTDTQYF.

This clone was detected only a few times. The rearrangement links TRBV4-2 to TRBJ2-7, with a possible D match to TRBD2 (6 bases). V dropped 1 base and J dropped 2 bases, with 18 bases sitting between them. This CDR3 region has 17 residues. In germline, CDR1 is LGHNA, CDR2 YNFKEQ. CDR3 in DNA: TGTGCCAGCAGCCAAGGTCAAGGGGACTTGGGAACCTACGAGCAGTACTTC. Translated: CASSQGQGDLGTYEQYF.

V usage is TRBV28 and J usage is TRBJ2-3; D is uncertain. This CDR3 is built from 11 residues. CDR1 is MDHEN and CDR2 is SYDVKM in the germline V gene. V lost 3 bases to trimming and J lost 5 bases, with 3 bases between them. In DNA, the CDR3 is TGTGCCAGCAGTTTTTTAGATACGCAGTATTTT. This codes for CASSFLDTQYF.

This chain uses TRBV15 with TRBJ1-4; 9 positions agree with TRBD1. The CDR3 runs to 16 residues. Looked up from germline, CDR1 is LNHNV and CDR2 is YYDKDF (reference sequence). The trim removed 2 bases at V and 1 base at J, leaving 2 bases unmatched. The CDR3 DNA follows: TGTGCCACCAGCAGAAACAGGGGGCTAACTAATGAAAAACTGTTTTTT. Protein product: CATSRNRGLTNEKLFF.

This clone was recorded a few times. The chain uses TRBV5-6 and TRBJ2-3; D is unresolved. CDR1 is SGHDT and CDR2 is YYEEEE in the germline V gene. The V and J ends lost 0 bases and 2 bases respectively, with 13 bases between them. CDR3 length equals 16 residues. In nucleotides, the CDR3 is TGTGCCAGCAGCTTGGGGGTCTACCGTACCACAGATACGCAGTATTTT. Protein sequence: CASSLGVYRTTDTQYF.

This clone was recorded a few times. This chain links TRBV6-5 with TRBJ2-1, with 9 bases fitting TRBD2. The junction had 7 bases not matched to a gene; V was cut back by 4 bases and J by 6 bases. CDR1 MNHEY and CDR2 SVGAGI come from the germline V gene. The CDR3 totals 15 residues. The CDR3 here is CASSSMLAGSNEQFF. For the CDR3, the DNA is TGTGCCAGCAGTTCGATGCTAGCGGGAAGCAATGAGCAGTTCTTC.

The rearrangement joins TRBV4-1 to TRBJ1-1, with TRBD1 identical over 7 bases. V gave up 0 bases and J gave up 2 bases; unmatched junction bases: 6. The germline V gene has CDR1 MGHRA and CDR2 YSYEKL. The CDR3 is 16 amino acids. The DNA for the CDR3 is TGCGCCAGCAGCCAAGATAGGCGACAGGGAAACACTGAAGCTTTCTTT. Residues: CASSQDRRQGNTEAFF.

The gene calls are TRBV7-2 and TRBJ1-2; D might be TRBD1 (6 bases). The germline V and J ends were trimmed by 4 bases and 2 bases, with 17 bases remaining between them. The CDR3 has 16 amino acids. Per the germline V gene, CDR1 is SGHTA and CDR2 is FQGNSA. CDR3 nucleotides: TGTGCCAGCAGCTCCACCGGGGGCACAGGGAACTATGGCTACACCTTC. It encodes CASSSTGGTGNYGYTF.

J is TRBJ1-4 and V is TRBV25-1; D is unclear. The CDR3 contains 16 residues. V lost 0 bases, J lost 0 bases, and 8 bases lay in between. CDR1 and CDR2 (germline): MGHDK, SYGVNS. The CDR3 sequence: CASSEYVNATNEKLFF. The CDR3 DNA reads TGTGCCAGCAGTGAATATGTCAATGCAACTAATGAAAAACTGTTTTTT. Using reference TRBV25-1 and TRBJ1-4 for the parts outside the CDR3, the full variable domain is EADIYQTPRYLVIGTGKKITLECSQTMGHDKMYWYQQDPGMELHLIHYSYGVNSTEKGDLSSESTVSRIRTEHFPLTLESARPSHTSQYLCASSEYVNATNEKLFFGSGTQLSVL.

This chain links TRBV5-1 with TRBJ2-3; TRBD2 matches 8 bases. V lost 3 bases, J lost 2 bases, and 11 bases stayed unmatched. Germline lookup yields CDR1 SGHRS and CDR2 YFSETQ. The CDR3 loop spans 17 amino acids. CDR3: CASSSKTGGPITDTQYF. Here the CDR3 DNA reads TGCGCCAGCAGCTCTAAGACGGGAGGGCCCATCACAGATACGCAGTATTTT.

This rearrangement joins TRBV30 to TRBJ2-3; unclear D gene. Looked up from germline, CDR1 is GTSNPN and CDR2 is SVGIG (reference sequence). Trimming left V 7 bases short and J 3 bases short, with 20 bases between. The CDR3 sequence is 15 residues long. The CDR3 nucleotides read TGTGCCTCAACAACCCCCCGAGTAAGGACAGATACGCAGTATTTT. It yields the protein CASTTPRVRTDTQYF.

The rearrangement links TRBV19 to TRBJ1-5, with D hard to call. V gave up 7 bases and J gave up 6 bases, with 10 bases separating them. The germline V gene has CDR1 LNHDA and CDR2 SQIVND (reference sequence). There are 12 residues in the CDR3. The CDR3 region has the DNA TGTGCCAGTACATCCTTGGGTCAGCCCCAGCATTTT. It is translated as CASTSLGQPQHF.

On this clone: A read error is the likely source, as a far larger clone sits one nucleotide away. The chain joins TRBV7-8 to TRBJ2-1; unclear D gene. Trimming removed 7 bases at V and 12 bases at J, with 13 bases between. Germline CDR1 reads SGHVS; CDR2 reads FQNEAQ. The CDR3 contains 11 residues. CDR3 DNA sequence: TGTGCCAGCACCCAGCAGGAAAGGCAGTTCTTC. It is translated as CASTQQERQFF. The whole variable domain, filled in from reference TRBV7-8 and TRBJ2-1, reads GAGVSQSPRYKVAKRGQDVALRCDPISGHVSLFWYQQALGQGPEFLTYFQNEAQLDKSGLPSDRFFAERPEGSVSTLKIQRTQQEDSAVYLCASTQQERQFFGPGTRLTVL.

The chain combines TRBV27 with TRBJ2-7; D may be TRBD1 (8 bases). Germline CDR1 is MNHEY and CDR2 is SMNVEV (reference sequence). Between the trimmed V and J ends, which lost 5 bases and 5 bases, there was a span of 22 bases. The CDR3 contains 16 residues. The DNA for the CDR3 is TGTGCCAGCAGTCCTCGACAGGGGACTACCCTCAACGAGCAGTACTTC. The encoded protein is CASSPRQGTTLNEQYF.

The genes are TRBV2 and TRBJ2-7; 7 bases match TRBD1. Trimming removed 7 bases from V and 7 bases from J; junction bases left unmatched: 10. CDR3 length equals 13 residues. Germline loops: CDR1 SNHLY, CDR2 FYNNEI. The CDR3 is CASKGTAGGEQYF. In DNA form, the CDR3 reads TGTGCCAGCAAGGGGACAGCAGGTGGGGAGCAGTACTTC.